These T cell receptor beta chains were read from a single sample in a study of response to subunit inactivated influenza vaccine. A single record per CDR3 protein comes from TCRdb applying MiXCR to the RT-PCR reads. This sample has 650,000 to 850,000 distinct CDR3 sequences, with about 15% found just once. The sample consisted of PBMCs from blood, taken 14 to 15 days before vaccination. These receptors originate from a man aged 50 or older who received an inactivated influenza vaccine. Each CDR3 is given with its conserved first and last residue. A D gene is named only where the DNA matches it firmly. Some rows have no size entry. The others give once, few or many, or a class for an expanded clone.

TRBV20-1	few	TRBJ2-5	TRBD2	TGCAGTGCTAGAGGGGTCTCGGGAGGGAGGTTGTGGGAGACCCAGTACTTC	CSARGVSGGRLWETQYF
TRBV7-9	many	TRBJ1-6	NA	TGTGCCAGCAGCGGATTTGGAGGCCCCTATAATTCACCCCTCCACTTT	CASSGFGGPYNSPLHF
TRBV7-2	few	TRBJ2-7	TRBD2	TGTGCCAGCAGCTTACTAGCGGGCGAGCAGTACTTC	CASSLLAGEQYF
TRBV12-3/TRBV12-4	many	TRBJ1-1	NA	TGTGCCAGCAGGGCGACCTACGGGGTTACTGAAGCTTTCTTT	CASRATYGVTEAFF
TRBV11-2	few	TRBJ2-1	NA	TGTGCCAGCAGCTTAAAGGACAAGTGGTACAATGAGCAGTTCTTC	CASSLKDKWYNEQFF
TRBV10-3	NA	TRBJ2-1	NA	TGTGCCATCAGTGTAACCAGTTTACCCAATGAGCAGTTCTTC	CAISVTSLPNEQFF
TRBV7-2	NA	TRBJ1-2	NA	TGTGCCAGCAGCTTAGCGCCTGGGGACCCCTATGGCTACACCTTC	CASSLAPGDPYGYTF
TRBV27	NA	TRBJ2-1	TRBD2	TGTGCCAGCAGCCCTTCCTTCGGACTAGCGGGGACCCTCTCCTACAATGAGCAGTTCTTC	CASSPSFGLAGTLSYNEQFF
TRBV6-5	NA	TRBJ1-3	TRBD1	TGTGCCAGCAGTTCCGGACAGGGTCCTGGAAACACCATATATTTT	CASSSGQGPGNTIYF
TRBV4-3	NA	TRBJ2-1	NA	TGCGCCAGCAGCCAGTCGAGCGGGCTTGGCTACAATGAGCAGTTCTTC	CASSQSSGLGYNEQFF
TRBV5-1	NA	TRBJ2-3	TRBD2	TGCGCCAGCAGCTTGGCTAGCGGGGTCCAAGATACGCAGTATTTT	CASSLASGVQDTQYF
TRBV4-2	many	TRBJ2-1	TRBD2	TGTGCCAGCAGCCAAGATCAAGCGGGGGTCTCCTACAATGAGCAGTTCTTC	CASSQDQAGVSYNEQFF
TRBV2	NA	TRBJ2-7	NA	TGTGCCAGGGGATGGGACGGCTACGAGCAGTACTTC	CARGWDGYEQYF
TRBV11-1	NA	TRBJ2-1	TRBD2	TGTGCCAGCAGCGCACAAACCCGCCTTAGCGGGAAGTCCTACAATGAGCAGTTCTTC	CASSAQTRLSGKSYNEQFF
TRBV28	many	TRBJ2-1	TRBD2	TGTGCCAGCAGTTTAATAGCGGGAGGCTCCTACAATGAGCAGTTCTTC	CASSLIAGGSYNEQFF
TRBV6-5	NA	TRBJ1-1	NA	TGTGCCAGCACCACCCCAGGCACTGAAGCTTTCTTT	CASTTPGTEAFF
TRBV10-3	few	TRBJ2-7	TRBD1	TGTGCCGTACTACAGGGGAGCTCCTACGAGCAGTACTTC	CAVLQGSSYEQYF
TRBV6-2/TRBV6-3	NA	TRBJ2-7	NA	TGTGCCAGCAGTTACCCGAGTCGGGGCGAGCAGTACTTC	CASSYPSRGEQYF
TRBV29-1	few	TRBJ2-7	NA	TGCAGCGTGGGGGAGCGGGCCTACGAGCAGTACTTC	CSVGERAYEQYF
TRBV4-1	NA	TRBJ2-3	TRBD2	TGCGCCAGCATGGCTAGCGGAGACACAGATACGCAGTATTTT	CASMASGDTDTQYF
TRBV3-1	few	TRBJ1-5	NA	TGTGCCAGCAGCCAAGATCTGTCTAATCAGCCCCAGCATTTT	CASSQDLSNQPQHF
TRBV7-8	few	TRBJ2-7	TRBD2	TGTGCCAGCAGCTTAGCGTTGACTAGCGGGGACACCTACGAGCAGTACTTC	CASSLALTSGDTYEQYF
TRBV12-3/TRBV12-4	NA	TRBJ2-7	NA	TGTGCCAGCAGTTTCACGCTGAGGAGCTCCTACGAGCAGTACTTC	CASSFTLRSSYEQYF
TRBV5-1	NA	TRBJ2-3	NA	TGCGCCAGCAGCTTGGCAACTAGCAGTACTACAGATACGCAGTATTTT	CASSLATSSTTDTQYF
TRBV5-4	NA	TRBJ2-7	TRBD1	TGTGCCAGCAGCGGACAGGGAGCGGCCTACGAGCAGTACTTC	CASSGQGAAYEQYF
TRBV3-1	NA	TRBJ1-1	NA	TGTGCCAGCAGCCAACCGGGACGGGACACTGAAGCTTTCTTT	CASSQPGRDTEAFF